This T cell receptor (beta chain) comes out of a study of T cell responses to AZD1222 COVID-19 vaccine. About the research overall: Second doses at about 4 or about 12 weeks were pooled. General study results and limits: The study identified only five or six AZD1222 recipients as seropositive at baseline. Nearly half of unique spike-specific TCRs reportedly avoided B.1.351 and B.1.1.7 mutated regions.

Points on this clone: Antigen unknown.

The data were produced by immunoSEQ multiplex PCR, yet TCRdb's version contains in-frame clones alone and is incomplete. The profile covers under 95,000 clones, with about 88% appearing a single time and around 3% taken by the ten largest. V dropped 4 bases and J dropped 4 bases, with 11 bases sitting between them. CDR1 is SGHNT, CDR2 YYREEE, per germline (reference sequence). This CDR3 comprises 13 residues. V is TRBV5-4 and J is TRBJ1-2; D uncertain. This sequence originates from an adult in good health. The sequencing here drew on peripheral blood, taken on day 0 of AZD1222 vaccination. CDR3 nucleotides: TGTGCCAGCAGCCCCGGCCGGTCCTATGGCTACACCTTC. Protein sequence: CASSPGRSYGYTF.